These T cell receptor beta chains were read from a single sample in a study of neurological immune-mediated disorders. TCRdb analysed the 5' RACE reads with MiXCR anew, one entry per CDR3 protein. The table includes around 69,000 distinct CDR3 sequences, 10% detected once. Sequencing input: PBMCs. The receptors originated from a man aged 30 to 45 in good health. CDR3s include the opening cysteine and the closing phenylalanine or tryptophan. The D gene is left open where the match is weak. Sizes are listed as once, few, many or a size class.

CASSRQAYEKLFF TGTGCCAGCAGCCGTCAGGCGTATGAAAAACTGTTTTTT TRBJ1-4 TRBV7-9 many .
CATSDRGSETQETQYF TGTGCCACCAGTGACCGGGGGTCAGAAACTCAAGAGACCCAGTACTTC TRBJ2-5 TRBV24-1 many .
CSAVPFDFPTDTQYF TGCAGTGCCGTCCCGTTCGACTTTCCCACAGATACGCAGTATTTT TRBJ2-3 TRBV20-1 many .
CASSDDSGSRNEQFF TGTGCCAGCAGTGACGACAGCGGGAGTCGCAATGAGCAGTTCTTC TRBJ2-1 TRBV6-4 many TRBD2
CSASSGLAELQETQYF TGCAGTGCTAGTAGTGGACTAGCGGAGTTACAAGAGACCCAGTACTTC TRBJ2-5 TRBV20-1 many TRBD2
CASRGTGGEKLFF TGCGCCAGCAGAGGGACAGGTGGTGAAAAACTGTTTTTT TRBJ1-4 TRBV5-1 many TRBD1
CASSSPGLDRYNEQFF TGCGCCAGCAGCTCCCCGGGACTAGATCGATACAATGAGCAGTTCTTC TRBJ2-1 TRBV5-1 medium-sized TRBD2
CSAVVLGEQYF TGCAGTGCGGTGGTGTTGGGGGAGCAGTACTTC TRBJ2-7 TRBV20-1 many .
CSAAPPTTYEQYF TGCAGTGCTGCTCCACCTACCACCTACGAGCAGTACTTC TRBJ2-7 TRBV20-1 many .
CASSLQGGGYYGYTF TGCGCCAGCAGCTTGCAGGGAGGGGGCTACTATGGCTACACCTTC TRBJ1-2 TRBV5-1 many TRBD1
CASSDSVGLGTMGETQYF TGTGCCAGCAGTGACTCCGTGGGACTAGGCACCATGGGGGAGACCCAGTACTTC TRBJ2-5 TRBV28 many TRBD2
CSARGSGANVLTF TGCAGCGCCCGGGGTTCTGGGGCCAACGTCCTGACTTTC TRBJ2-6 TRBV29-1 many .
CSVGQVNQPQHF TGCAGCGTGGGACAGGTCAATCAGCCCCAGCATTTT TRBJ1-5 TRBV29-1 many TRBD1
CSVAGSNQPQHF TGCAGCGTTGCCGGGAGCAATCAGCCCCAGCATTTT TRBJ1-5 TRBV29-1 many .
CASSSWRWPQHF TGTGCCAGCAGCTCCTGGAGATGGCCCCAGCATTTT TRBJ1-5 TRBV12-3/TRBV12-4 many .
CASTMSAPYYNEQFF TGTGCCAGCACCATGTCGGCGCCGTACTACAATGAGCAGTTCTTC TRBJ2-1 TRBV28 many .
CASSLGSTDTQYF TGTGCCAGCAGTTTGGGTAGCACAGATACGCAGTATTTT TRBJ2-3 TRBV28 many .
CASSSTRDLITTGELFF TGTGCCAGCAGTTCAACCCGGGATCTGATCACGACAGGGGAGCTGTTTTTT TRBJ2-2 TRBV28 many .
CASSATPDMNTGELFF TGTGCCAGCAGTGCCACTCCCGATATGAACACCGGGGAGCTGTTTTTT TRBJ2-2 TRBV6-1 many .
CASSLLAPGDIYNSPLHF TGTGCCAGCAGTCTACTCGCCCCTGGGGACATCTATAATTCACCCCTCCACTTT TRBJ1-6 TRBV27 many .
CATSDPSTGPSQPQHF TGTGCCACCAGTGATCCCTCGACGGGGCCGAGTCAGCCCCAGCATTTT TRBJ1-5 TRBV24-1 many .
CASSRRDFQETQYF TGTGCCAGCAGCCGCAGGGACTTCCAAGAGACCCAGTACTTC TRBJ2-5 TRBV3-1 many .
CASSFGTRVLDRYEQYF TGTGCCAGCAGCTTTGGGACAAGGGTTTTAGATCGCTACGAGCAGTACTTC TRBJ2-7 TRBV13 many .
CASSLLSGGLQETQYF TGTGCCAGCAGCCTACTTTCGGGAGGTCTCCAAGAGACCCAGTACTTC TRBJ2-5 TRBV27 many TRBD2